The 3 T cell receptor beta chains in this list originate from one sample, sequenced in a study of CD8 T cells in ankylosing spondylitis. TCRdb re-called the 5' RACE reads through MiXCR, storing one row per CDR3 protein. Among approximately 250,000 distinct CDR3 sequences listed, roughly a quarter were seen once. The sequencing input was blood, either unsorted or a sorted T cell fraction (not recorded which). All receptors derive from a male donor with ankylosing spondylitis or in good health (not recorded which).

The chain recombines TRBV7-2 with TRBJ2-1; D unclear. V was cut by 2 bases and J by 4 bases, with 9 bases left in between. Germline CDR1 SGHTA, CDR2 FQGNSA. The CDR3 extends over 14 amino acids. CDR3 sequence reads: CASSLFVSYNEQFF. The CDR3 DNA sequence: TGTGCCAGCAGCTTATTCGTCTCGTACAATGAGCAGTTCTTC. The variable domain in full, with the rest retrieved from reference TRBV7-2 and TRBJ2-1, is GAGVSQSPSNKVTEKGKDVELRCDPISGHTALYWYRQSLGQGLEFLIYFQGNSAPDKSGLPSDRFSAERTGGSVSTLTIQRTQQEDSAVYLCASSLFVSYNEQFFGPGTRLTVL.

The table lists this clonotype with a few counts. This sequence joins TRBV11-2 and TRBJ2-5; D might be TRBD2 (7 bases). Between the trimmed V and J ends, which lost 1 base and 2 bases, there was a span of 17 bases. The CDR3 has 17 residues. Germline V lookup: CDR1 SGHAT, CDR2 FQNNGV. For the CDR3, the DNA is TGTGCCAGCAGCTTAGTAGGCGGGGGCCGGGGTCAAGAGACCCAGTACTTC. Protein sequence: CASSLVGGGRGQETQYF.

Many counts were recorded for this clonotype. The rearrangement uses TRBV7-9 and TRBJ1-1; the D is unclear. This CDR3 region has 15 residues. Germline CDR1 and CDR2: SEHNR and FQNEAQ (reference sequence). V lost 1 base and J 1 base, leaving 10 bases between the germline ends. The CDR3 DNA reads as TGTGCCAGCAGCTTAGGGCCGGTCGGGAACACTGAAGCTTTCTTT. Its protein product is CASSLGPVGNTEAFF.